This passage covers 18 T cell receptor beta chains from one sample sequenced in a study of T cell responses to AZD1222 COVID-19 vaccine. Produced via immunoSEQ multiplex PCR; TCRdb's table is partial and in-frame only. The top ten hold approximately 9% of the sample, which has over 130,000 clones, 92% seen once. The specimen comprised peripheral blood, sampled 28 days after the second AZD1222 dose. The receptors originated from an adult who received the AZD1222 COVID-19 vaccine.

This chain joins TRBV19 and TRBJ2-1; no firm D call. CDR1 and CDR2 (germline): LNHDA, SQIVND (reference sequence). V lost 2 bases, J lost 10 bases, and 21 bases lay in between. The CDR3 covers 16 residues. This CDR3 is CASSISPAEASIEQFF. Written as DNA, the CDR3 is TGTGCCAGTAGTATATCCCCGGCCGAGGCAAGTATAGAGCAGTTCTTC.

The chain uses TRBV5-1 and TRBJ2-7, with D unresolved. Trimming pared 2 bases from V and 1 base from J, leaving 7 bases between. The CDR3 has 13 residues. Germline CDR1 reads SGHRS; CDR2 reads YFSETQ. The CDR3 here is CASSFDWSYEQYF. The CDR3 nucleotides are TGCGCCAGCAGCTTTGACTGGTCCTACGAGCAGTACTTC. The variable domain in full, with the rest retrieved from reference TRBV5-1 and TRBJ2-7, is KAGVTQTPRYLIKTRGQQVTLSCSPISGHRSVSWYQQTPGQGLQFLFEYFSETQRNKGNFPGRFSGRQFSNSRSEMNVSTLELGDSALYLCASSFDWSYEQYFGPGTRLTVT.

This clone appeared once. This rearrangement joins TRBV14 to TRBJ2-7, with D possibly being TRBD2 (5 bases). The CDR3 sequence is 14 residues long. CDR1 and CDR2 from the germline V gene are SGHDN and FVKESK. V was clipped by 0 bases and J by 7 bases, with 13 bases between them. The CDR3 region is CASSQDFTAAEQYF. CDR3 nucleotide sequence: TGTGCCAGCAGCCAAGATTTCACAGCGGCTGAGCAGTACTTC. The whole variable domain, filled in from reference TRBV14 and TRBJ2-7, reads EAGVTQFPSHSVIEKGQTVTLRCDPISGHDNLYWYRRVMGKEIKFLLHFVKESKQDESGMPNNRFLAERTGGTYSTLKVQPAELEDSGVYFCASSQDFTAAEQYFGPGTRLTVT.

This sequence joins TRBV19 and TRBJ1-1; TRBD1 matches at 8 bases. Germline V gene sequence: CDR1 LNHDA, CDR2 SQIVND (reference sequence). Trimming took 3 bases from V and 1 from J; bases not matched to a gene: 1. There are 14 residues in the CDR3. For the CDR3, the DNA is TGTGCCAGTAGTATTGGGACAGGGAACACTGAAGCTTTCTTT. Translation: CASSIGTGNTEAFF.

For this clone: Other DNA sequences in the same sample also yield this CDR3. This chain connects TRBV6-2 or TRBV6-3 to TRBJ1-2, with D uncertain. This CDR3 comprises 12 residues. V was cut by 0 bases and J by 8 bases, with 7 bases left in between. The germline V gene encodes CDR1 MNHEY and CDR2 SVGEGT. CDR3 sequence: CASSYSTGGYTF. The CDR3 nucleotides read TGTGCCAGCAGTTACTCGACGGGGGGCTACACCTTC.

This chain connects TRBV6-5 to TRBJ2-7, with D hard to call. CDR3 length: 14 residues. Trimming removed 2 bases from V and 2 bases from J, with 10 bases in between. Germline V gene sequence: CDR1 MNHEY, CDR2 SVGAGI. CDR3 loop: CASSYNSFAYEQYV. The CDR3 DNA is TGTGCCAGCAGTTACAACAGCTTCGCCTACGAGCAGTACGTC.

The chain uses TRBV7-2 and TRBJ1-2, with a weak D call TRBD1 (5 bases). Germline V gene sequence: CDR1 SGHTA, CDR2 FQGNSA. Deletions cut 3 bases from V and 3 bases from J, with 8 bases between. This CDR3 has 13 residues. The CDR3 sequence: CASSLARDYGYTF. Here the CDR3 DNA reads TGTGCCAGCAGCTTGGCCAGGGACTATGGCTACACCTTC.

V usage is TRBV7-6 and J usage is TRBJ2-1; no definite D call. The V gene's germline CDR1 is SGHVS and CDR2 FNYEAQ. The CDR3 sequence is 12 residues long. The V end lost 5 bases, the J end lost 7 bases, and 9 bases lay between the germline ends. The CDR3 nucleotides are TGTGCCAGCAGCCCGCTGGGGAATGAGCAGTTCTTC. Protein product: CASSPLGNEQFF. The complete variable domain, with remaining parts taken from reference TRBV7-6 and TRBJ2-1, reads GAGVSQSPRYKVTKRGQDVALRCDPISGHVSLYWYRQALGQGPEFLTYFNYEAQQDKSGLPNDRFSAERPEGSISTLTIQRTEQRDSAMYRCASSPLGNEQFFGPGTRLTVL.

V and J are TRBV7-2 and TRBJ1-2; D gene unclear. The CDR3 totals 13 residues. Germline lookup yields CDR1 SGHTA and CDR2 FQGNSA. V lost 3 bases, J lost 4 bases, and 9 bases lay in between. The CDR3 DNA sequence: TGTGCCAGCAGCTTTGCAGGCGTCTATGGCTACACCTTC. Protein sequence: CASSFAGVYGYTF.

This CDR3 is CASSFRVPSLTDTQYF. The CDR3 DNA reads TGTGCCAGCAGCTTCAGGGTTCCCTCCCTCACAGATACGCAGTATTTT. The chain joins TRBV7-2 to TRBJ2-3, with TRBD1 as a possible D gene (5 bases). Germline assignment: CDR1 SGHTA and CDR2 FQGNSA. CDR3 size: 16 residues. Trimming removed 3 bases at V and 2 bases at J, with 15 bases between.

This chain uses TRBV5-1 with TRBJ2-2, with no clear D. This CDR3 comprises 13 residues. V lost 4 bases and J 5 bases, leaving 9 bases between the germline ends. In germline, CDR1 is SGHRS, CDR2 YFSETQ. The CDR3, as DNA: TGCGCCAGCAGCATCGCAGAAACCGGGGAGCTGTTTTTT. Amino acids: CASSIAETGELFF.

The rearrangement links TRBV6-2 or TRBV6-3 to TRBJ1-5; D is undetermined. CDR1 and CDR2 (germline): MNHEY, SVGEGT. This CDR3 spans 12 amino acids. The V gene lost 4 bases and the J gene lost 7 bases, with 8 bases spanning the gap. DNA of the CDR3: TGTGCCAGCAGTTCCTTCGGACAGCCCCAGCATTTT. Its translation: CASSSFGQPQHF.

The rearrangement links TRBV6-5 to TRBJ2-7, with D possibly called TRBD1 or TRBD2 (5 bases each). This CDR3 region has 16 residues. V gave up 0 bases and J gave up 0 bases, with 12 bases separating them. The germline gives CDR1 MNHEY, CDR2 SVGAGI. CDR3 bases: TGTGCCAGCAGTTACTCTCCGGGGCCGGACTCCTACGAGCAGTACTTC. Translating it yields CASSYSPGPDSYEQYF.

The rearrangement uses TRBV7-2 and TRBJ1-1, with unresolved D. Germline CDR1 is SGHTA and CDR2 is FQGNSA. The ends were cut back, 5 bases at V and 1 base at J, with 11 bases in the middle. The length of the CDR3 is 14 residues. Written as DNA, the CDR3 is TGTGCCAGCAGCACAACCAACAGGAACACTGAAGCTTTCTTT. Translating gives CASSTTNRNTEAFF.

The V and J genes are TRBV15 and TRBJ2-3; the D is unclear. The CDR3 is 15 residues long. V lost 4 bases, J lost 6 bases, and 17 bases lay in between. Germline CDR1 is LNHNV and CDR2 is YYDKDF (reference sequence). In DNA form, the CDR3 reads TGTGCCACCAGCATCCTCAGTCCAGCACCGGATACGCAGTATTTT. This translates into CATSILSPAPDTQYF.

The V call is TRBV3-1 (or the pseudogene TRBV3-2), the J call TRBJ1-1, with a possible D match to TRBD1 (6 bases). The CDR3 consists of 13 residues. From germline, CDR1 is LGHDT and CDR2 YNNKEL (reference sequence). The V and J ends lost 0 bases and 7 bases respectively, with 9 bases between them. The CDR3 DNA reads as TGTGCCAGCAGCCAAGAAGGCAGGGGTGAAGCTTTCTTT. Residues: CASSQEGRGEAFF.

The chain carries TRBV29-1 and TRBJ2-3, with 7 nucleotides matching TRBD2. J was trimmed by 0 bases and V by 3 bases; bases with no gene match: 6. Germline-derived CDR1 and CDR2 are SQVTM and ANQGSEA. The CDR3 extends over 15 amino acids. In DNA form, the CDR3 reads TGCAGCGTTGATGGCGGTAGCGGGAGCACAGATACGCAGTATTTT. Protein sequence: CSVDGGSGSTDTQYF.

J is TRBJ2-1 and V is TRBV7-8; D possibly corresponds to TRBD1 (6 bases). The CDR3 length is 13 residues. With 5 bases removed from V and 4 bases from J, the gap between germline ends came to 9 bases. Germline CDR1 reads SGHVS; CDR2 reads FQNEAQ. The CDR3 here is CASSTTGYNEQFF. CDR3 nucleotide sequence: TGTGCCAGCAGCACGACAGGTTACAATGAGCAGTTCTTC.